Here is one T cell receptor (beta chain) with its context. Antigen specificity is unknown. The entry originates in a study of graft-versus-host responses after intestinal transplantation. The overall study: Recipients received multivisceral, liver-intestinal, or isolated intestinal transplants. Each patient got anti-thymocyte globulin induction, then tacrolimus and steroids for around 3 years.

CDR3 length: 13 amino acids. The germline CDR1 and CDR2 sequences are SQVTM and ANQGSEA. V lost 5 bases and J 0 bases, leaving 7 bases between the germline ends. Notes on the study in general: Across patients carrying graft-donor T cell macrochimerism, allografts held high graft-versus-host to host-versus-graft clonal ratios. Recipient marrow harbored GvH clones, some of which surfaced first in ileum or blood.

The assay was immunoSEQ multiplex PCR, and TCRdb's table has in-frame clones only and misses some. The sample yields roughly 120,000 clones, 80% to 95% seen once. This receptor was identified in a human donor who received an intestinal transplant. The source was unstimulated CD8+ T cells sorted from spleen or lymph node cells, collected before intestinal transplant. The genes are TRBV29-1 and TRBJ1-4; D not certain. The CDR3 reads CSVSTSTNEKLFF. The DNA of the CDR3 is TGCAGCGTTAGCACCTCAACTAATGAAAAACTGTTTTTT.